This TCR beta chain was sequenced in a study of T-cell reconstitution after alpha-beta-depleted transplantation in children. Study-wide findings and caveats: A year post-transplant, T-cell counts and diversity derived mostly from newly produced T cells.

The ends lost 4 bases at V and 1 base at J; junction bases unmatched: 7. Per germline, CDR1 SGDLS and CDR2 YYNGEE. The CDR3 sequence is 18 residues long. This clonotype was counted ten times or more. Antigen specificity is unknown. TCRbeta library preparation incorporated unique molecular identifiers. TCRdb analysed the PCR reads with MiXCR anew, one entry per CDR3 protein. Of around 94,000 distinct CDR3 sequences detected, approximately 6% appear once; the ten largest clones hold more than 5.5%. The chain has TRBV9 and TRBJ2-4, with TRBD2 matching 14 bases. The sequenced sample was PBMCs, mostly from graft donor cells, obtained 60 days after TCRalphabeta/CD19-depleted stem cell transplant. This clonotype was obtained from a female patient aged 2 to 10 who had a stem cell transplant for Fanconi anemia, so the T cells may come from the graft donor. CDR3 region: CASSPGLAGVGAKNIQYF. As DNA, the CDR3 is TGTGCCAGCAGCCCGGGACTAGCGGGGGTGGGTGCCAAAAACATTCAGTACTTC.